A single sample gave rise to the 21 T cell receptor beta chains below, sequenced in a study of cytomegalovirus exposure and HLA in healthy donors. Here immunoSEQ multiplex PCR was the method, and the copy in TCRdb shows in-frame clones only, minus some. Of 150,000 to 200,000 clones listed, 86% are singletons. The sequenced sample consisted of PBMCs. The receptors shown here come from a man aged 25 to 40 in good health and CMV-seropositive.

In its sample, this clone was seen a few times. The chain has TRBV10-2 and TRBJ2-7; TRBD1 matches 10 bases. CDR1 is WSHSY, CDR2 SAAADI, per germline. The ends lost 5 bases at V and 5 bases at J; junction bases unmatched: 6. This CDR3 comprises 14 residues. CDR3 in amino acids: CASSFTGTGDEQYF. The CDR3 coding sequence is TGCGCCAGCAGTTTTACCGGGACAGGGGACGAGCAGTACTTC.

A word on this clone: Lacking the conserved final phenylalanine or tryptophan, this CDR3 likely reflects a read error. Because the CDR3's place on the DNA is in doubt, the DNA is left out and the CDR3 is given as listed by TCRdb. CDR3 sequence: CASSSLNRSRPLI. V is TRBV11-3 and J is TRBJ2-7; the table's D call, TRBD2, has no DNA check behind it. Termini included, the CDR3 measures 13 amino acids. CDR1 and CDR2 (germline): SGHNT, YENEEA.

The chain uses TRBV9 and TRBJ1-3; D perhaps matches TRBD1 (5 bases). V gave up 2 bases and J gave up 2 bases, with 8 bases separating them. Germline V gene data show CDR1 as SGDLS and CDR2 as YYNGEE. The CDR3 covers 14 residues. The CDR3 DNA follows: TGTGCCAGCAGCGTCACGGGGGCTGGAAACACCATATATTTT. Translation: CASSVTGAGNTIYF.

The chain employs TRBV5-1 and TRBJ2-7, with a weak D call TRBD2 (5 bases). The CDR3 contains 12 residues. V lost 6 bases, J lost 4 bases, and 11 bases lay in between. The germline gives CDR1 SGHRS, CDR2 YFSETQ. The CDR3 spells CASTEGGYEQYF. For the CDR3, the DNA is TGCGCCAGCACCGAAGGAGGTTACGAGCAGTACTTC.

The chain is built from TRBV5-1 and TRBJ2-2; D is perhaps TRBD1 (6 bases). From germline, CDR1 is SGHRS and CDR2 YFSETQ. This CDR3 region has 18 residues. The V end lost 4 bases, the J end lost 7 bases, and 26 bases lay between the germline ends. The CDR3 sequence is CASSPYSAGTFELGELFF. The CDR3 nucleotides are TGCGCCAGCAGCCCCTATTCGGCCGGGACATTCGAACTCGGGGAGCTGTTTTTT.

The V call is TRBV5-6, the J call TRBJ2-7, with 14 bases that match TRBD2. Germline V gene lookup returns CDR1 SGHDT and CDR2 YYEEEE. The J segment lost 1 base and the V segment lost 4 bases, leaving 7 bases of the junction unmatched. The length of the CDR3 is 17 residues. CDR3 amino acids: CASSERLAGGISYEQYF. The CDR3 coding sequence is TGTGCCAGCAGCGAGCGACTAGCGGGGGGGATATCCTACGAGCAGTACTTC.

Written as DNA, the CDR3 is TGTGCCAGCAGCCGAGACAGGGGAGAAGAGGGGGAGACCCAGTACTTC. Amino acids: CASSRDRGEEGETQYF. V gene TRBV4-2 combines with J gene TRBJ2-5; 8 nucleotides line up with TRBD1. CDR1 and CDR2 from the germline V gene are LGHNA and YNFKEQ. V lost 4 bases and J lost 5; bases outside the gene matches: 12. The CDR3 is 16 residues long.

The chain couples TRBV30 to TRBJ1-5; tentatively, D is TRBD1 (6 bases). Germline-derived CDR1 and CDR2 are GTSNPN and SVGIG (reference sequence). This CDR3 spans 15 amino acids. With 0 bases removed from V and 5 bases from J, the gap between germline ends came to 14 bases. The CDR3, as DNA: TGTGCCTGGAGTGTTCATACAGGGAGTGATCAGCCCCAGCATTTT. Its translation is CAWSVHTGSDQPQHF.

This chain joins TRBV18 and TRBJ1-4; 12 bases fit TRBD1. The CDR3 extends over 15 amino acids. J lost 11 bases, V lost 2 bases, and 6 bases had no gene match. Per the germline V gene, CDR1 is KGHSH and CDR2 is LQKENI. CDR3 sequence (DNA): TGTGCCAGCTCACCAGCACGGGACAGGGGGCGGAAACTGTTTTTT. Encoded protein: CASSPARDRGRKLFF.

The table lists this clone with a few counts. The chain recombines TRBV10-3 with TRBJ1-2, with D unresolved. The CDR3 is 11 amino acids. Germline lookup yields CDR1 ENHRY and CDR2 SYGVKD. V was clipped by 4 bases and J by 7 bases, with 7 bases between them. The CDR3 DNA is TGTGCCATCAGTGTGAATAGTGGCTACACCTTC. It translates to CAISVNSGYTF.

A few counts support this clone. DNA for the CDR3: TGTGCCAGCTCGGGGACAGGATGGACTGAAGCTTTCTTT. This gives the protein CASSGTGWTEAFF. The chain is built from TRBV5-4 and TRBJ1-1; 8 bases align to TRBD1. With V trimmed by 7 bases and J by 5 bases, 7 bases remained unmatched. Per germline, CDR1 SGHNT and CDR2 YYREEE (reference sequence). The CDR3 loop spans 13 amino acids.

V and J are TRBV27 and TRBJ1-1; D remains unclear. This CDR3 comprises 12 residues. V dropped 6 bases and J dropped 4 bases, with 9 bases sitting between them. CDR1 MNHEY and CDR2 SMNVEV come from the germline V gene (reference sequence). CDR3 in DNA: TGTGCCAGCAGCAGTAGAGGCACTGAAGCTTTCTTT. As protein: CASSSRGTEAFF.

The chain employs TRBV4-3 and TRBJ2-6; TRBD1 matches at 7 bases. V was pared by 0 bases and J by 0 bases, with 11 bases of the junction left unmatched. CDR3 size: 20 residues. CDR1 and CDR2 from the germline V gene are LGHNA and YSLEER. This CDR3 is CASSQDPHRGPPSGANVLTF. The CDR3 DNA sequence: TGCGCCAGCAGCCAAGATCCGCACAGGGGTCCCCCCTCTGGGGCCAACGTCCTGACTTTC.

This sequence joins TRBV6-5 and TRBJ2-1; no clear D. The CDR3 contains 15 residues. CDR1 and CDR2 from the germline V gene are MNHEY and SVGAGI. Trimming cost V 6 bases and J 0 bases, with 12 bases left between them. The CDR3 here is CASRYEYRSYNEQFF. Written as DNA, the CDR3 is TGTGCCAGCAGATATGAGTATCGCTCCTACAATGAGCAGTTCTTC.

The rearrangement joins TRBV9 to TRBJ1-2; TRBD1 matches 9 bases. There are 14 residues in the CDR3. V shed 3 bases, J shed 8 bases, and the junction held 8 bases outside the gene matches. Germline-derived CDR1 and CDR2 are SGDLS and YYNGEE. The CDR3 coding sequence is TGTGCCAGCAGCGGAGCACAGGGGGCGACGGGCTACACCTTC. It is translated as CASSGAQGATGYTF.

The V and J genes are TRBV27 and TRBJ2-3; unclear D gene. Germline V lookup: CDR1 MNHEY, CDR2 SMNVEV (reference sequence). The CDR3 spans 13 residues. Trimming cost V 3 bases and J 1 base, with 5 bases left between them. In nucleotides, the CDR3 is TGTGCCAGCAGTTTTCGTGGCACAGATACGCAGTATTTT. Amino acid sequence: CASSFRGTDTQYF.

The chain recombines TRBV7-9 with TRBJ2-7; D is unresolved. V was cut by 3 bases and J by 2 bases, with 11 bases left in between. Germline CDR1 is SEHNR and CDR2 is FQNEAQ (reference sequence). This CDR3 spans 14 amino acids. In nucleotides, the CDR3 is TGTGCCAGCAGCTTGCCCCCTAGAGCCTACGAGCAGTACTTC. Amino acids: CASSLPPRAYEQYF.

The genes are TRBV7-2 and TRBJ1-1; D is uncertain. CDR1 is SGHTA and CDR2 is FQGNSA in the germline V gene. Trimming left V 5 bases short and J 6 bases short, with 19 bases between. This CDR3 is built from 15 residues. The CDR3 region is CASSARDGFRPEAFF. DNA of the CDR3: TGTGCCAGCAGCGCTAGGGATGGGTTTCGTCCTGAAGCTTTCTTT.

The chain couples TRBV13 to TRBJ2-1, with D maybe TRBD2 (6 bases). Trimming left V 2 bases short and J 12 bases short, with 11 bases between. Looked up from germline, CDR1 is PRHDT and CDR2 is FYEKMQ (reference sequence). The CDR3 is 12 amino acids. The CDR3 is CASSLLLARQFF. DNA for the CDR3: TGTGCCAGCAGCTTACTCCTAGCGAGGCAGTTCTTC.

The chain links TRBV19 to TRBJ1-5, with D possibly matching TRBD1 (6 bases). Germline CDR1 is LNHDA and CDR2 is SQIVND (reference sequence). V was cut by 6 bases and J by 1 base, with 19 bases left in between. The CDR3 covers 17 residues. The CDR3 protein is CASSLPRGAESNQPQHF. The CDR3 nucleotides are TGTGCCAGTAGCCTTCCCCGGGGGGCTGAGAGCAATCAGCCCCAGCATTTT.

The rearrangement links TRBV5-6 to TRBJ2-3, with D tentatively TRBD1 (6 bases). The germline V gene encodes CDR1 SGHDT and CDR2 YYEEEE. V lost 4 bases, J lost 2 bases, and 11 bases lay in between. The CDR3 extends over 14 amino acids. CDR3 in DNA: TGTGCCAGCAGCCTGGACAGCCCCACAGATACGCAGTATTTT. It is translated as CASSLDSPTDTQYF.